This record concerns one T cell receptor beta chain sequence. Original data processing: Counts of nucleated cells, estimated from reference gene primer amplification, were obtained. The table came from immunoSEQ multiplex PCR; TCRdb's copy has only in-frame clones and leaves some out. V, J and clone size derive from that table, while D and trimming were established from the DNA sequence. The sample yields about 270,000 clones, about 89% seen once. This record belongs to a study of blood T cell repertoires in COVID-19. Study information: Both acute and convalescent COVID-19 samples were obtained from the United States, Italy and Spain. Nucleic acid was either cDNA or gDNA, and it came from T cells, B-cell-depleted T cells, or PBMCs.

There are 16 residues in the CDR3. Trimming left V 3 bases short and J 6 bases short, with 18 bases between. Looked up from germline, CDR1 is ENHRY and CDR2 is SYGVKD. Input material: peripheral blood. The chain links TRBV10-3 to TRBJ2-1; TRBD2 is a possible D gene (6 bases). The clonotype comes from a man aged 40-49 years with active or convalescent COVID-19. CDR3: CAISDLAVDYSNEQFF. Here the CDR3 DNA reads TGTGCCATCAGTGATTTAGCGGTCGACTACTCCAATGAGCAGTTCTTC.